Below, 3 T cell receptor beta chains from the same sample are listed, as sequenced in a study of blood T cell repertoires in COVID-19. Data came from immunoSEQ multiplex PCR; TCRdb stores just in-frame clones and leaves some out. The table has approximately 210,000 clones, around 90% seen once; the top ten hold approximately 1.8%. The sequenced sample was peripheral blood. These TCRs come from a man aged 65 to 79 with acute or convalescent COVID-19.

This clone was observed a single time. Other DNA sequences from this sample encode an identical CDR3 as well. The V and J genes are TRBV10-3 and TRBJ1-5; D perhaps matches TRBD1 (5 bases). The germline V gene has CDR1 ENHRY and CDR2 SYGVKD. CDR3 length: 14 amino acids. V lost 0 bases and J 4 bases, leaving 7 bases between the germline ends. The CDR3: CAISESAGNQPQHF. The CDR3, as DNA: TGTGCCATCAGTGAGTCTGCAGGGAATCAGCCCCAGCATTTT.

The chain carries TRBV6-6 and TRBJ1-3; 9 nucleotides agree with TRBD1. V lost 8 bases to trimming and J lost 4 bases; unmatched junction nucleotides: 15. The CDR3 contains 17 residues. Per germline, CDR1 MNHNY and CDR2 SVGAGI (reference sequence). The CDR3 reads CASGQGLQGATGNTIYF. The CDR3 DNA reads TGTGCCAGCGGTCAGGGACTACAGGGGGCGACGGGAAACACCATATATTTT.

The chain recombines TRBV7-9 with TRBJ2-5; 7 bases are a match to TRBD1. CDR3 length equals 14 residues. Losses at the gene ends were 5 bases for V and 4 bases for J; bases not matched to a gene: 7. CDR1 SEHNR and CDR2 FQNEAQ come from the germline V gene (reference sequence). The CDR3 bases are TGTGCCAGCAGCCCGAACAGGGGATCAGAGACCCAGTACTTC. This sequence encodes CASSPNRGSETQYF.